Each of the 30 T cell receptor beta chains below was sequenced from the same sample in a study of blood T cell repertoires in COVID-19. The repertoire was sequenced with immunoSEQ multiplex PCR; TCRdb's copy has only in-frame clones and lacks some. The data show some 83,000 clones, approximately 85% seen once. Sequenced sample: peripheral blood. These TCRs come from a man aged 50-59 years with active COVID-19.

J is TRBJ1-4 and V is TRBV4-1; D remains ambiguous. The CDR3 totals 14 residues. Germline V gene lookup returns CDR1 MGHRA and CDR2 YSYEKL. The germline V and J ends were trimmed by 2 bases and 7 bases, with 11 bases remaining between them. The CDR3 nucleotides are TGCGCCAGCAGCCAACAGGAAGTGGGTGAAAAACTGTTTTTT. Translation gives CASSQQEVGEKLFF.

The chain couples TRBV19 to TRBJ1-5; TRBD1 aligns across 7 bases. J gave up 0 bases and V 7 bases, and 6 bases lay outside the gene matches. CDR1 is LNHDA and CDR2 is SQIVND in the germline V gene (reference sequence). The CDR3 totals 15 residues. CDR3 residues: CASTYQGGSNQPQHF. In nucleotides, the CDR3 is TGTGCCAGTACCTACCAGGGGGGTAGCAATCAGCCCCAGCATTTT.

The chain employs TRBV6-2 or TRBV6-3 and TRBJ2-7; TRBD1 agrees at 7 bases. This CDR3 spans 15 amino acids. Germline lookup yields CDR1 MNHEY and CDR2 SVGEGT. After removal of 6 bases from V and 3 bases from J, the junction contained 11 bases not matched to a gene. The CDR3 spells CASSRNPGQSYEQYF. The CDR3 DNA reads TGTGCCAGCAGCCGCAACCCGGGACAGAGCTACGAGCAGTACTTC.

This clone was seen a handful of times. V is TRBV2 and J is TRBJ2-2; tentative D call: TRBD1 (5 bases). Trimming took off 2 bases at V and 7 bases at J, with 5 bases between the two ends. Germline values: CDR1 SNHLY, CDR2 FYNNEI. The CDR3 is 12 residues long. The CDR3 is CASSETGGELFF. DNA for the CDR3: TGTGCCAGCAGTGAAACAGGCGGGGAGCTGTTTTTT. Combining the CDR3 with reference TRBV2 and TRBJ2-2 gives the whole variable domain EPEVTQTPSHQVTQMGQEVILRCVPISNHLYFYWYRQILGQKVEFLVSFYNNEISEKSEIFDDQFSVERPDGSNFTLKIRSTKLEDSAMYFCASSETGGELFFGEGSRLTVL.

This clone was observed once. The rearrangement joins TRBV6-2 or TRBV6-3 to TRBJ1-5; D is ambiguous. CDR1 and CDR2 (germline): MNHEY, SVGEGT. Trimming left V 5 bases short and J 6 bases short, with 14 bases between. This CDR3 is built from 14 residues. The CDR3 is CASSQRGTSQPQHF. CDR3 DNA sequence: TGTGCCAGCAGTCAACGGGGTACTAGTCAGCCCCAGCATTTT.

Regarding this clone: Other DNA sequences from this sample encode an identical CDR3 as well. This chain connects TRBV5-1 to TRBJ2-5, with 8 bases aligning to TRBD1. Looked up from germline, CDR1 is SGHRS and CDR2 is YFSETQ. The CDR3 sequence is 14 residues long. The J segment lost 5 bases and the V segment lost 3 bases, leaving 6 bases of the junction unmatched. The CDR3 DNA reads as TGCGCCAGCAGCTCCGGGACAGGCGGGGAGACCCAGTACTTC. It translates to CASSSGTGGETQYF. The variable domain in full, with the rest retrieved from reference TRBV5-1 and TRBJ2-5, is KAGVTQTPRYLIKTRGQQVTLSCSPISGHRSVSWYQQTPGQGLQFLFEYFSETQRNKGNFPGRFSGRQFSNSRSEMNVSTLELGDSALYLCASSSGTGGETQYFGPGTRLLVL.

The chain couples TRBV3-1 (or the pseudogene TRBV3-2) to TRBJ2-1; D perhaps matches TRBD1 (5 bases). CDR3 size: 18 residues. CDR1 LGHDT and CDR2 YNNKEL come from the germline V gene (reference sequence). V lost 1 base to trimming and J lost 1 base, with 17 bases between them. In nucleotides, the CDR3 is TGTGCCAGCAGCCAAGCCTCGATAGGACAAGTGTCCTACAATGAGCAGTTCTTC. Translation gives CASSQASIGQVSYNEQFF.

This clone was recorded once. CDR3 sequence: CASSYLDRGIYEQYF. The CDR3 DNA reads TGCGCCAGCAGCTATCTGGACAGGGGGATCTACGAGCAGTACTTC. The chain links TRBV5-1 to TRBJ2-7; 10 bases match TRBD1. Germline CDR1 is SGHRS and CDR2 is YFSETQ. The CDR3 runs 15 residues. The junction had 6 bases not matched to a gene; V was cut back by 3 bases and J by 3 bases.

The chain couples TRBV4-1 to TRBJ1-5; D unclear. This CDR3 contains 14 residues. CDR1 and CDR2 from the germline V gene are MGHRA and YSYEKL. The V and J ends lost 1 base and 7 bases respectively, with 11 bases between them. In DNA form, the CDR3 reads TGCGCCAGCAGCCAAGGGGGAGGTCAACAGCCCCAGCATTTT. Protein: CASSQGGGQQPQHF.

This clone was observed a few times. V is TRBV2 and J is TRBJ1-2; 10 nucleotides match TRBD1. This CDR3 spans 15 amino acids. The J segment lost 4 bases and the V segment lost 6 bases, leaving 8 bases of the junction unmatched. The V gene's germline CDR1 is SNHLY and CDR2 FYNNEI. The CDR3 here is CASRKDRGGSYGYTF. The CDR3, as DNA: TGTGCCAGCAGAAAGGACAGGGGGGGATCCTATGGCTACACCTTC.

V is TRBV29-1 and J is TRBJ2-3, with 10 bases that match TRBD2. Germline values: CDR1 SQVTM, CDR2 ANQGSEA. This CDR3 is 15 amino acids long. This chain's CDR3 is CSHSSGSVGTDTQYF. CDR3 DNA: TGCAGTCATTCTAGCGGGAGTGTCGGCACAGATACGCAGTATTTT.

The chain uses TRBV28 and TRBJ1-1; D call uncertain. CDR1 and CDR2 (germline): MDHEN, SYDVKM. Trimming removed 5 bases at V and 7 bases at J, with 8 bases between. CDR3 length: 11 amino acids. In nucleotides, the CDR3 is TGTGCCAGCAGTCCCCGCAGTGAAGCTTTCTTT. It codes for CASSPRSEAFF.

The V call is TRBV6-6, the J call TRBJ1-1; D uncertain. V dropped 0 bases and J dropped 6 bases, with 17 bases sitting between them. CDR1 and CDR2 from the germline V gene are MNHNY and SVGAGI (reference sequence). The CDR3 length is 16 residues. CDR3 residues: CASSYSSFQGASEAFF. DNA of the CDR3: TGTGCCAGCAGTTACTCCTCTTTTCAAGGAGCCTCTGAAGCTTTCTTT.

V and J are TRBV4-2 and TRBJ1-3; TRBD1 might be the D (5 bases). The CDR3 sequence is 16 residues long. Germline V CDR1 and CDR2: LGHNA, YNFKEQ. Trimming removed 0 bases from V and 8 bases from J, with 17 bases in between. The CDR3 region is CASSQDPGGRVDTIYF. Here the CDR3 DNA reads TGTGCCAGCAGCCAAGATCCCGGGGGAAGGGTGGACACCATATATTTT.

The chain carries TRBV5-5 and TRBJ1-2; D gene unclear. The V and J ends lost 5 bases and 0 bases respectively, with 11 bases between them. Germline values: CDR1 SGHKS, CDR2 YYEKEE (reference sequence). The CDR3 covers 14 residues. The CDR3 coding sequence is TGTGCCAGCAGACCGACAAGCTCTAACTATGGCTACACCTTC. It is translated as CASRPTSSNYGYTF. The complete variable domain, with remaining parts taken from reference TRBV5-5 and TRBJ1-2, reads DAGVTQSPTHLIKTRGQQVTLRCSPISGHKSVSWYQQVLGQGPQFIFQYYEKEERGRGNFPDRFSARQFPNYSSELNVNALLLGDSALYLCASRPTSSNYGYTFGSGTRLTVV.

The chain couples TRBV4-3 to TRBJ2-1; a possible D gene is TRBD2 (6 bases). The CDR3 extends over 14 amino acids. With 0 bases removed from V and 3 bases from J, the gap between germline ends came to 6 bases. The germline CDR1 and CDR2 sequences are LGHNA and YSLEER. In DNA form, the CDR3 reads TGCGCCAGCAGCCAAGAGCGGGACTACAATGAGCAGTTCTTC. Protein sequence: CASSQERDYNEQFF.

V usage is TRBV5-1 and J usage is TRBJ2-1; tentatively, D is TRBD2 (6 bases). Germline V gene data show CDR1 as SGHRS and CDR2 as YFSETQ. V was pared by 0 bases and J by 7 bases, with 8 bases between. The CDR3 contains 13 residues. Here the CDR3 reads CASSLALANEQFF. For the CDR3, the DNA is TGCGCCAGCAGCTTGGCGCTAGCGAATGAGCAGTTCTTC. Full variable domain (rest looked up from reference TRBV5-1 and TRBJ2-1): KAGVTQTPRYLIKTRGQQVTLSCSPISGHRSVSWYQQTPGQGLQFLFEYFSETQRNKGNFPGRFSGRQFSNSRSEMNVSTLELGDSALYLCASSLALANEQFFGPGTRLTVL.

This chain links TRBV6-2 or TRBV6-3 with TRBJ2-7, with D unresolved. V was clipped by 2 bases and J by 0 bases, with 8 bases between them. CDR1 and CDR2 from the germline V gene are MNHEY and SVGEGT. The CDR3 sequence is 14 residues long. The CDR3 protein is CASSYLSVSYEQYF. The CDR3, as DNA: TGTGCCAGCAGTTACCTAAGCGTCTCCTACGAGCAGTACTTC.

The gene calls are TRBV5-1 and TRBJ2-1; 11 nucleotides match TRBD2. CDR3 length equals 15 residues. The germline gives CDR1 SGHRS, CDR2 YFSETQ. V lost 2 bases and J lost 10; bases outside the gene matches: 8. CDR3 nucleotide sequence: TGCGCCAGCAGCTTAGGTAGCGGGGGGGCCAGGGAGCAGTTCTTC. It is translated as CASSLGSGGAREQFF.

J is TRBJ1-1 and V is TRBV19, with D possibly being TRBD1 (5 bases). Germline CDR1 and CDR2: LNHDA and SQIVND (reference sequence). V dropped 8 bases and J dropped 0 bases, with 19 bases sitting between them. The CDR3 totals 16 residues. DNA for the CDR3: TGTGCCAGTCGGCGTATGGGGGGGGGTTTGAACACTGAAGCTTTCTTT. This sequence encodes CASRRMGGGLNTEAFF.

This chain links TRBV6-2 or TRBV6-3 with TRBJ1-1; weak D call: TRBD1 (5 bases). The CDR3 loop spans 15 amino acids. V was clipped by 2 bases and J by 6 bases, with 16 bases between them. Germline V gene data show CDR1 as MNHEY and CDR2 as SVGEGT. In DNA, the CDR3 is TGTGCCAGCAGTTACCCGACCATTCAGGGCGCTGAAGCTTTCTTT. It translates to CASSYPTIQGAEAFF.

The table lists this clone with a few counts. This chain uses TRBV4-1 with TRBJ1-2; a weak D match, TRBD1 (6 bases). The CDR3 loop spans 15 amino acids. V lost 3 bases, J lost 4 bases, and 15 bases lay in between. CDR1 MGHRA and CDR2 YSYEKL come from the germline V gene. CDR3 in DNA: TGCGCCAGCAGCCATCCTGGCGGACAGTTCTATGGCTACACCTTC. It is translated as CASSHPGGQFYGYTF.

The J gene is TRBJ2-7, the V gene TRBV4-3, with TRBD1 as a possible D gene (6 bases). This CDR3 spans 15 amino acids. V was clipped by 0 bases and J by 5 bases, with 14 bases between them. The germline gives CDR1 LGHNA, CDR2 YSLEER. CDR3 in DNA: TGCGCCAGCAGCCAAGACGTGGGGGCAAAGGACGAGCAGTACTTC. Amino acids: CASSQDVGAKDEQYF.

This clone was seen once. The rearrangement links TRBV30 to TRBJ2-2; TRBD1 matches 7 bases. Germline V CDR1 and CDR2: GTSNPN, SVGIG (reference sequence). J was trimmed by 7 bases and V by 3 bases; bases with no gene match: 8. The CDR3 runs 14 residues. The CDR3 region is CAWRSQGPGGELFF. CDR3 nucleotide sequence: TGTGCCTGGAGATCACAGGGGCCGGGCGGGGAGCTGTTTTTT.

The chain combines TRBV30 with TRBJ2-3, with a possible D match to TRBD2 (7 bases). V lost 0 bases and J 4 bases, leaving 8 bases between the germline ends. This CDR3 spans 13 amino acids. In germline, CDR1 is GTSNPN, CDR2 SVGIG (reference sequence). CDR3 coding DNA: TGTGCCTGGAGTGTAGGGGGGGCAGATACGCAGTATTTT. Its translation: CAWSVGGADTQYF.

The chain has TRBV19 and TRBJ1-5; 7 bases line up with TRBD1. CDR3 length: 14 amino acids. The germline V gene has CDR1 LNHDA and CDR2 SQIVND (reference sequence). J lost 7 bases, V lost 5 bases, and 8 bases had no gene match. The CDR3 loop reads CASSGQAVVQPQHF. The CDR3 nucleotides read TGTGCCAGTAGTGGACAGGCTGTAGTGCAGCCCCAGCATTTT.

J is TRBJ1-5 and V is TRBV28; 7 bases are a match to TRBD1. There are 16 residues in the CDR3. CDR1 MDHEN and CDR2 SYDVKM come from the germline V gene. J gave up 1 base and V 3 bases, and 6 bases lay outside the gene matches. In nucleotides, the CDR3 is TGTGCCAGCAGTTTCGGGACAGCTGGGAGCAATCAGCCCCAGCATTTT. Residues: CASSFGTAGSNQPQHF.

This chain connects TRBV5-6 to TRBJ2-6, with D possibly TRBD2 on 5 matching bases. The CDR3 length is 15 residues. Germline V gives CDR1 SGHDT, CDR2 YYEEEE. The V gene lost 4 bases and the J gene lost 0 bases, with 8 bases spanning the gap. In nucleotides, the CDR3 is TGTGCCAGCAGCCCGGGGTTCTCTGGGGCCAACGTCCTGACTTTC. It codes for CASSPGFSGANVLTF.

The rearrangement uses TRBV18 and TRBJ2-3; D is perhaps TRBD2 (6 bases). V shed 3 bases and J shed 4 bases, with 20 bases lying between them. Looked up from germline, CDR1 is KGHSH and CDR2 is LQKENI. CDR3 size: 17 residues. CDR3 DNA: TGTGCCAGCTCACCGATGGTCACGGGAGCCAGCCCAGATACGCAGTATTTT. Protein sequence: CASSPMVTGASPDTQYF.

This clone was detected a few times. V and J are TRBV6-1 and TRBJ2-7; possible D gene TRBD2, 6 bases. Germline CDR1 and CDR2: MNHNS and SASEGT. This CDR3 region has 16 residues. Deletions cut 0 bases from V and 4 bases from J, with 16 bases between. This CDR3 reads CASSEAGGTETYEQYF. The CDR3 DNA is TGTGCCAGCAGTGAAGCCGGGGGTACAGAGACATACGAGCAGTACTTC.